The 2 T cell receptor beta chains given below trace back to one sample, sequenced in a study of T cell responses to AZD1222 COVID-19 vaccine. The method was immunoSEQ multiplex PCR; TCRdb's version includes in-frame clones alone and lacks a portion of them. The table shows tens of thousands of clones, with approximately 80% occurring only once. Specimen: peripheral blood, collected on day 0 of AZD1222 vaccination. These receptors all stem from an adult in good health.

The DNA of the CDR3 is TGTGCCAGCAGCACCCAGGCGGGCGAGCAGTACTTC. It encodes CASSTQAGEQYF. The rearrangement joins TRBV9 to TRBJ2-7; maybe TRBD2 (5 bases). V was trimmed by 4 bases and J by 6 bases, leaving 11 bases between them. The CDR3 totals 12 residues. The germline gives CDR1 SGDLS, CDR2 YYNGEE.

The gene calls are TRBV2 and TRBJ1-3; weak D call: TRBD1 (6 bases). The CDR3 consists of 15 residues. The germline V and J ends were trimmed by 5 bases and 0 bases, with 11 bases remaining between them. Germline V gene lookup returns CDR1 SNHLY and CDR2 FYNNEI. The CDR3, as DNA: TGTGCCAGCAGTTTAAACAGGGTCTCTGGAAACACCATATATTTT. It specifies CASSLNRVSGNTIYF.